These T cell receptor beta chains were read from a single sample in a study of vaccination and CD4 T cells after COVID-19. For these TCRs, the target antigens are not known. MiXCR, applied by TCRdb to the PCR reads, yields one record per CDR3 protein. The profile shows 22,000 or so distinct CDR3 sequences, about two fifths of them singletons. The sequencing input was CD4+ T cells from blood, cultured in vitro. All receptors come from a human donor who had recovered from COVID-19. Both conserved end residues are part of each CDR3. The order of the fields is CDR3 protein, CDR3 DNA, clone size, D gene, J gene, V gene. A D gene is named only where the DNA matches it firmly. A row's size may be missing; if present it is once, few, many or a size class.

CDR3 protein: CASSESGLAENSGANVLTF
CDR3 DNA: TGCGCCAGCAGTGAGTCGGGACTAGCGGAGAACTCTGGGGCCAACGTCCTGACTTTC
clone size: once
D gene: TRBD2
J gene: TRBJ2-6
V gene: TRBV10-1

CDR3 protein: CASSLGGQTQAKNIQYF
CDR3 DNA: TGTGCCAGCAGCTTAGGAGGGCAGACCCAAGCCAAAAACATTCAGTACTTC
clone size: .
D gene: .
J gene: TRBJ2-4
V gene: TRBV7-8

CDR3 protein: CASTFPPVWYGYTF
CDR3 DNA: TGTGCCAGCACCTTTCCCCCCGTTTGGTATGGCTACACCTTC
clone size: few
D gene: .
J gene: TRBJ1-2
V gene: TRBV7-9

CDR3 protein: CASSISGWNEKLFF
CDR3 DNA: TGTGCCAGTAGTATATCTGGTTGGAATGAAAAACTGTTTTTT
clone size: few
D gene: .
J gene: TRBJ1-4
V gene: TRBV19

CDR3 protein: CASNRQGQGNGYTF
CDR3 DNA: TGTGCCAGCAACCGACAAGGACAGGGCAATGGCTACACCTTC
clone size: .
D gene: TRBD1
J gene: TRBJ1-2
V gene: TRBV6-1

CDR3 protein: CASSLADRYEQYF
CDR3 DNA: TGTGCCAGCAGCTTGGCGGACAGGTACGAGCAGTACTTC
clone size: .
D gene: TRBD1
J gene: TRBJ2-7
V gene: TRBV5-4

CDR3 protein: CASSNPGTSGGVEETQYF
CDR3 DNA: TGTGCCAGCAGCAATCCCGGGACTAGCGGGGGGGTCGAAGAGACCCAGTACTTC
clone size: few
D gene: TRBD2
J gene: TRBJ2-5
V gene: TRBV6-4

CDR3 protein: CSAIVASRNTGELFF
CDR3 DNA: TGCAGTGCTATTGTGGCTAGCAGAAACACCGGGGAGCTGTTTTTT
clone size: .
D gene: .
J gene: TRBJ2-2
V gene: TRBV20-1

CDR3 protein: CSASERADGEQYF
CDR3 DNA: TGCAGTGCTAGCGAGCGGGCAGATGGGGAGCAGTACTTC
clone size: .
D gene: .
J gene: TRBJ2-7
V gene: TRBV20-1

CDR3 protein: CASSPRGTGEKLFF
CDR3 DNA: TGTGCCAGCAGTCCACGGGGGACAGGGGAAAAACTGTTTTTT
clone size: .
D gene: TRBD1
J gene: TRBJ1-4
V gene: TRBV27

CDR3 protein: CSALDRLTQETQYF
CDR3 DNA: TGCAGTGCTTTGGACAGGCTCACTCAAGAGACCCAGTACTTC
clone size: few
D gene: TRBD1
J gene: TRBJ2-5
V gene: TRBV20-1

CDR3 protein: CASWMGQGHEKLFF
CDR3 DNA: TGTGCCAGCTGGATGGGACAGGGTCATGAAAAACTGTTTTTT
clone size: .
D gene: TRBD1
J gene: TRBJ1-4
V gene: TRBV6-1

CDR3 protein: CASSQALGNIQYF
CDR3 DNA: TGTGCCAGCAGCCAGGCCTTGGGTAACATTCAGTACTTC
clone size: .
D gene: .
J gene: TRBJ2-4
V gene: TRBV4-2

CDR3 protein: CASSDPGTSPYEQYF
CDR3 DNA: TGTGCCAGTAGTGACCCCGGGACTAGTCCCTACGAGCAGTACTTC
clone size: few
D gene: TRBD2
J gene: TRBJ2-7
V gene: TRBV19

CDR3 protein: CASSLESGSHGYTF
CDR3 DNA: TGCGCCAGCAGCTTGGAGTCAGGATCCCATGGCTACACCTTC
clone size: .
D gene: .
J gene: TRBJ1-2
V gene: TRBV5-1

CDR3 protein: CASSIQGTDTQYF
CDR3 DNA: TGTGCCAGCAGCATACAGGGTACAGATACGCAGTATTTT
clone size: .
D gene: .
J gene: TRBJ2-3
V gene: TRBV5-4

CDR3 protein: CASSWGQGSNQPQHF
CDR3 DNA: TGTGCCAGCAGTTGGGGACAGGGCAGCAATCAGCCCCAGCATTTT
clone size: few
D gene: TRBD1
J gene: TRBJ1-5
V gene: TRBV2

CDR3 protein: CASSLRADVGYTF
CDR3 DNA: TGTGCCAGCAGCTTACGGGCGGACGTGGGCTACACCTTC
clone size: few
D gene: .
J gene: TRBJ1-2
V gene: TRBV7-9

CDR3 protein: CASSARLGPKNTEAFF
CDR3 DNA: TGTGCCAGTAGTGCTCGATTGGGGCCTAAGAACACTGAAGCTTTCTTT
clone size: .
D gene: .
J gene: TRBJ1-1
V gene: TRBV19

CDR3 protein: CASSYGGDWKTQYF
CDR3 DNA: TGTGCCAGCAGTTACGGGGGGGATTGGAAGACCCAGTACTTC
clone size: .
D gene: TRBD2
J gene: TRBJ2-5
V gene: TRBV6-5

CDR3 protein: CSARTGGNTIYF
CDR3 DNA: TGCAGTGCTAGGACAGGTGGAAACACCATATATTTT
clone size: few
D gene: .
J gene: TRBJ1-3
V gene: TRBV20-1

CDR3 protein: CASSSEGTYGYTF
CDR3 DNA: TGTGCCAGCAGCTCGGAGGGGACCTATGGCTACACCTTC
clone size: .
D gene: .
J gene: TRBJ1-2
V gene: TRBV11-3

CDR3 protein: CVSGTSGRFRPHEQFF
CDR3 DNA: TGTGTCAGCGGGACTAGCGGGAGGTTCCGGCCCCATGAGCAGTTCTTC
clone size: .
D gene: TRBD2
J gene: TRBJ2-1
V gene: TRBV28

CDR3 protein: CASSLAPGTIYF
CDR3 DNA: TGTGCCAGCAGTTTGGCCCCCGGTACCATATATTTT
clone size: .
D gene: .
J gene: TRBJ1-3
V gene: TRBV6-5

CDR3 protein: CASSSRGQSSYNEQFF
CDR3 DNA: TGTGCCAGCAGTTCCCGGGGTCAGAGCTCCTACAATGAGCAGTTCTTC
clone size: .
D gene: .
J gene: TRBJ2-1
V gene: TRBV6-2/TRBV6-3

CDR3 protein: CASSLFDQVESPLHF
CDR3 DNA: TGTGCCAGCAGTTTATTTGACCAGGTCGAATCACCCCTCCACTTT
clone size: few
D gene: .
J gene: TRBJ1-6
V gene: TRBV27

CDR3 protein: CSARQGQINSPLHF
CDR3 DNA: TGCAGTGCTAGACAAGGACAAATCAATTCACCCCTCCACTTT
clone size: few
D gene: .
J gene: TRBJ1-6
V gene: TRBV20-1

CDR3 protein: CASSSGGSPNNEQFF
CDR3 DNA: TGTGCCAGCAGTTCGGGGGGCTCCCCCAACAATGAGCAGTTCTTC
clone size: .
D gene: .
J gene: TRBJ2-1
V gene: TRBV6-5

CDR3 protein: CASSPWTENTEAFF
CDR3 DNA: TGTGCCAGCAGTCCCTGGACAGAGAACACTGAAGCTTTCTTT
clone size: .
D gene: .
J gene: TRBJ1-1
V gene: TRBV28

CDR3 protein: CASSESGWGEAFF
CDR3 DNA: TGTGCCAGCAGTGAATCGGGATGGGGTGAAGCTTTCTTT
clone size: large
D gene: .
J gene: TRBJ1-1
V gene: TRBV6-1

CDR3 protein: CASSFFRSYGYTF
CDR3 DNA: TGTGCCAGCAGCTTTTTTCGCAGCTATGGCTACACCTTC
clone size: .
D gene: .
J gene: TRBJ1-2
V gene: TRBV7-2

CDR3 protein: CSVAPRHNYGYTF
CDR3 DNA: TGCAGCGTAGCGCCCCGACACAACTATGGCTACACCTTC
clone size: .
D gene: .
J gene: TRBJ1-2
V gene: TRBV29-1

CDR3 protein: CASSEAPTDGYTF
CDR3 DNA: TGTGCCAGCAGTGAAGCCCCAACGGATGGCTACACCTTC
clone size: .
D gene: .
J gene: TRBJ1-2
V gene: TRBV6-1

CDR3 protein: CASSFDGDRGLHEQFF
CDR3 DNA: TGTGCCAGCAGCTTCGACGGGGACAGGGGGCTGCATGAGCAGTTCTTC
clone size: .
D gene: TRBD1
J gene: TRBJ2-1
V gene: TRBV7-9

CDR3 protein: CSAQDPGQALNEQFF
CDR3 DNA: TGCAGTGCTCAAGACCCAGGGCAGGCACTCAATGAGCAGTTCTTC
clone size: once
D gene: .
J gene: TRBJ2-1
V gene: TRBV20-1

CDR3 protein: CASRTSGSHPGEQYF
CDR3 DNA: TGTGCCAGTAGGACTAGCGGGAGTCATCCGGGGGAGCAGTACTTC
clone size: .
D gene: TRBD2
J gene: TRBJ2-7
V gene: TRBV19

CDR3 protein: CATEARDRNTGELFF
CDR3 DNA: TGTGCCACGGAGGCCCGGGACCGCAACACCGGGGAGCTGTTTTTT
clone size: .
D gene: .
J gene: TRBJ2-2
V gene: TRBV19

CDR3 protein: CASSDYSGPDTDTQYF
CDR3 DNA: TGTGCCAGCAGTGACTATTCCGGGCCAGACACAGATACGCAGTATTTT
clone size: .
D gene: .
J gene: TRBJ2-3
V gene: TRBV6-1

CDR3 protein: CASSLQTGSTGELFF
CDR3 DNA: TGTGCCAGCAGCCTACAGACAGGAAGCACCGGGGAGCTGTTTTTT
clone size: .
D gene: .
J gene: TRBJ2-2
V gene: TRBV7-2

CDR3 protein: CASSLVGTSWETQYF
CDR3 DNA: TGTGCCAGCAGCTTAGTGGGGACTAGTTGGGAGACCCAGTACTTC
clone size: .
D gene: TRBD2
J gene: TRBJ2-5
V gene: TRBV7-6

CDR3 protein: CASSESAAEANTEAFF
CDR3 DNA: TGCGCCAGCAGTGAGTCGGCAGCTGAGGCGAACACTGAAGCTTTCTTT
clone size: .
D gene: .
J gene: TRBJ1-1
V gene: TRBV10-2

CDR3 protein: CASRDDKDSPLHF
CDR3 DNA: TGTGCCAGCAGGGACGACAAAGATTCACCCCTCCACTTT
clone size: few
D gene: .
J gene: TRBJ1-6
V gene: TRBV2

CDR3 protein: CASSKGRYVQQANYGYTF
CDR3 DNA: TGTGCCAGCAGCAAAGGCCGATACGTACAGCAAGCTAACTATGGCTACACCTTC
clone size: few
D gene: .
J gene: TRBJ1-2
V gene: TRBV21-1

CDR3 protein: CASSFAQGNEQYF
CDR3 DNA: TGTGCCAGCAGTTTTGCTCAGGGTAACGAGCAGTACTTC
clone size: .
D gene: .
J gene: TRBJ2-7
V gene: TRBV12-3/TRBV12-4

CDR3 protein: CASSLLRTSEFF
CDR3 DNA: TGTGCCAGCAGTTTGTTACGGACTTCTGAGTTCTTC
clone size: .
D gene: .
J gene: TRBJ2-1
V gene: TRBV28

CDR3 protein: CASSLFRTARETQYF
CDR3 DNA: TGTGCCAGCAGCTTATTTCGGACGGCTAGGGAGACCCAGTACTTC
clone size: few
D gene: .
J gene: TRBJ2-5
V gene: TRBV7-9

CDR3 protein: CASSLEGTGLQYF
CDR3 DNA: TGCGCCAGCAGCTTGGAAGGGACAGGGTTGCAGTATTTT
clone size: .
D gene: TRBD1
J gene: TRBJ2-3
V gene: TRBV5-1

CDR3 protein: CATKDRGRETQYF
CDR3 DNA: TGTGCCACCAAGGACAGGGGGCGGGAGACCCAGTACTTC
clone size: few
D gene: TRBD1
J gene: TRBJ2-5
V gene: TRBV28

CDR3 protein: CSASDRGRRRSYNSPLHF
CDR3 DNA: TGCAGTGCTTCGGACAGGGGGCGCAGGAGGTCCTATAATTCACCCCTCCACTTT
clone size: .
D gene: TRBD1
J gene: TRBJ1-6
V gene: TRBV20-1

CDR3 protein: CASRPEGASLIGYTF
CDR3 DNA: TGCGCCAGCAGGCCTGAGGGGGCGAGTTTAATTGGCTACACCTTC
clone size: few
D gene: TRBD1
J gene: TRBJ1-2
V gene: TRBV5-1

CDR3 protein: CASGGSGANVLTF
CDR3 DNA: TGTGCCAGCGGGGGGTCCGGGGCCAACGTCCTGACTTTC
clone size: few
D gene: .
J gene: TRBJ2-6
V gene: TRBV6-1

CDR3 protein: CASSSRDRGLYEQYF
CDR3 DNA: TGTGCCAGCAGCTCCCGGGACAGGGGCCTCTACGAGCAGTACTTC
clone size: .
D gene: TRBD1
J gene: TRBJ2-7
V gene: TRBV5-4

CDR3 protein: CASISGGLSSGANVLTF
CDR3 DNA: TGTGCCAGCATCTCGGGCGGTCTAAGCTCTGGGGCCAACGTCCTGACTTTC
clone size: .
D gene: .
J gene: TRBJ2-6
V gene: TRBV28

CDR3 protein: CSASPLAGGPYEQYF
CDR3 DNA: TGCAGTGCTAGCCCTCTAGCGGGAGGGCCCTACGAGCAGTACTTC
clone size: .
D gene: TRBD2
J gene: TRBJ2-7
V gene: TRBV20-1

CDR3 protein: CASSQEQGRWEQFF
CDR3 DNA: TGTGCCAGCAGTCAAGAACAGGGGCGCTGGGAGCAGTTCTTC
clone size: .
D gene: TRBD1
J gene: TRBJ2-1
V gene: TRBV2